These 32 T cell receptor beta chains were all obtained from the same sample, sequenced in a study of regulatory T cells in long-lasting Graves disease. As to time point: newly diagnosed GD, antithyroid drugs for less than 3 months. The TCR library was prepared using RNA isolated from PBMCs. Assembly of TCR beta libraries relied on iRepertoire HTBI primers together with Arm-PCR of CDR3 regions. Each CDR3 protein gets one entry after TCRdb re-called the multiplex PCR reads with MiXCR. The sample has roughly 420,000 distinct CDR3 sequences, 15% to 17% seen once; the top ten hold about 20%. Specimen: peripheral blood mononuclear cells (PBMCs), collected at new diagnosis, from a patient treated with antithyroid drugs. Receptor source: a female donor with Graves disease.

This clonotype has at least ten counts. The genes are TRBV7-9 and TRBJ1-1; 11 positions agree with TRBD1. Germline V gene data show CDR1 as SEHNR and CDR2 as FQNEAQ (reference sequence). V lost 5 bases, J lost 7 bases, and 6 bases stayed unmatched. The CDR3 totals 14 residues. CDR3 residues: CASSRGQGAGEAFF. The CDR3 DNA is TGTGCCAGCAGCCGAGGACAGGGGGCAGGTGAAGCTTTCTTT.

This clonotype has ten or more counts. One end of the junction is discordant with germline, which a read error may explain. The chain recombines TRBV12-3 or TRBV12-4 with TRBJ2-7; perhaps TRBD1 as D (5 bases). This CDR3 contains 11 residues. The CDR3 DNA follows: TGCGCCAGCAGTGGGGCGTACGAGCAGTACTTC. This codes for CASSGAYEQYF.

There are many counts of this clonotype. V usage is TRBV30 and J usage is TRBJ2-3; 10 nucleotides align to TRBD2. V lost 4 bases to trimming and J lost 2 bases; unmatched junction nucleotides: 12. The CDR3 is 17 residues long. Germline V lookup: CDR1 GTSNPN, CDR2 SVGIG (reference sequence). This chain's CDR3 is CAWNLYRGLADTDTQYF. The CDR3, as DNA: TGTGCCTGGAATCTTTACCGAGGACTAGCGGACACAGATACGCAGTATTTT. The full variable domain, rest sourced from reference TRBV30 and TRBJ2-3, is SQTIHQWPATLVQPVGSPLSLECTVEGTSNPNLYWYRQAAGRGLQLLFYSVGIGQISSEVPQNLSASRPQDRQFILSSKKLLLSDSGFYLCAWNLYRGLADTDTQYFGPGTRLTVL.

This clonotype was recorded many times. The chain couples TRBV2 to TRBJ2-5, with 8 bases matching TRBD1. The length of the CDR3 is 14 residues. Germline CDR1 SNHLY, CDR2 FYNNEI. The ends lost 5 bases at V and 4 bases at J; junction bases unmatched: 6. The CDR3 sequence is CASSTGTGGETQYF. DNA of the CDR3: TGTGCCAGCAGTACCGGGACAGGAGGAGAGACCCAGTACTTC.

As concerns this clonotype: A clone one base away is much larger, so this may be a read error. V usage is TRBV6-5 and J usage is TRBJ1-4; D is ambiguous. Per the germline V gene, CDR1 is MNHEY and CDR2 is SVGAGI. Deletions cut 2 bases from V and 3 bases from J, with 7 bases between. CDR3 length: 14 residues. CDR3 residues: CASSYPPPNEKLFF. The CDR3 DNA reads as TGTGCCAGCAGTTACCCGCCTCCTAATGAAAAACTGTTTTTT.

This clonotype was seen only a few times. CDR3 sequence: CASSRITSGTKNQPQHF. CDR3 bases: TGTGCCAGCAGTCGAATCACCTCCGGGACAAAAAATCAGCCCCAGCATTTT. This chain uses TRBV6-1 with TRBJ1-5; maybe TRBD1 (6 bases). V was pared by 5 bases and J by 4 bases, with 21 bases between. The CDR3 loop spans 17 amino acids. The germline gives CDR1 MNHNS, CDR2 SASEGT.

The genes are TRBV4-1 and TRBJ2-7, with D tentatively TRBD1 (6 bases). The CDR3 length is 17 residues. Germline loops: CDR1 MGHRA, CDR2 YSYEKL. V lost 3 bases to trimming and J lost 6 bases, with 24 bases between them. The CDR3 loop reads CASSQGVARGKAREQYF. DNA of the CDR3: TGCGCCAGCAGCCAGGGGGTGGCGAGGGGGAAGGCGCGCGAGCAGTACTTC.

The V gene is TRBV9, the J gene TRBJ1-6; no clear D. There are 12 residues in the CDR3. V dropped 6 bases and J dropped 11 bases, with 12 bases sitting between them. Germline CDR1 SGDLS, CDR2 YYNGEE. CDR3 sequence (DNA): TGTGCCAGCACCAACGACGGGCCACCCCTCCACTTT. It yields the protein CASTNDGPPLHF.

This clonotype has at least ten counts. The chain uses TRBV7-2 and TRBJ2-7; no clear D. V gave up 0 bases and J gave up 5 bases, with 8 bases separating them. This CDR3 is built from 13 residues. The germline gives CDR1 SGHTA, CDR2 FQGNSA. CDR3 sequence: CASSLAQEDEQYF. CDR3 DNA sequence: TGTGCCAGCAGCTTAGCGCAGGAAGACGAGCAGTACTTC.

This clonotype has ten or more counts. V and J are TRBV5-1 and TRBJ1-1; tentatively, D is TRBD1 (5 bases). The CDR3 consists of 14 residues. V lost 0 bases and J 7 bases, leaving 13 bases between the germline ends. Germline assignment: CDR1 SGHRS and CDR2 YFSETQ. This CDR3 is CASSLDRRAYEAFF. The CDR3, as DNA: TGCGCCAGCAGCTTGGACAGGAGAGCCTATGAAGCTTTCTTT.

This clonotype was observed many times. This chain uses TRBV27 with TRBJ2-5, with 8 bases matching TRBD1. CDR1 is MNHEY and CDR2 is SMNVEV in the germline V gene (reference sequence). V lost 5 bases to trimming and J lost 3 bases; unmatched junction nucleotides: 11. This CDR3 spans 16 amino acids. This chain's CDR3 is CASSAGTGVLEETQYF. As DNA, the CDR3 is TGTGCCAGCAGTGCCGGGACAGGAGTCTTGGAAGAGACCCAGTACTTC.

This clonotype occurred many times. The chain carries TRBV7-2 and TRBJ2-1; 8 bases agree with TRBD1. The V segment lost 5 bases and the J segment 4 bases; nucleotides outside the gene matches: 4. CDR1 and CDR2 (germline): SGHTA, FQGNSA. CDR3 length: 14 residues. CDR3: CASSRRTGYNEQFF. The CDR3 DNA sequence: TGTGCCAGCAGCAGAAGGACAGGGTACAATGAGCAGTTCTTC. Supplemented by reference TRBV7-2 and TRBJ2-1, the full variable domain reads GAGVSQSPSNKVTEKGKDVELRCDPISGHTALYWYRQSLGQGLEFLIYFQGNSAPDKSGLPSDRFSAERTGGSVSTLTIQRTQQEDSAVYLCASSRRTGYNEQFFGPGTRLTVL.

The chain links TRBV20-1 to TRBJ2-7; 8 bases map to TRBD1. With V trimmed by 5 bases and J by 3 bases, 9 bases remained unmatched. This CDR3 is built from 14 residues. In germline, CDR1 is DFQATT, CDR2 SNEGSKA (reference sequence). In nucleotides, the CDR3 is TGCAGTGCTTTAGCCGGGACAGGAGACTACGAGCAGTACTTC. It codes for CSALAGTGDYEQYF.

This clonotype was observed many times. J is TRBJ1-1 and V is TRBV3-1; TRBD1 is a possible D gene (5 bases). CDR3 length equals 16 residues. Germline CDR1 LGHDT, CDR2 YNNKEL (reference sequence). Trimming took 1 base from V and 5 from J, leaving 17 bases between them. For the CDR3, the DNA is TGTGCCAGCAGCCAAGGGGGACGCGGAGGCTTGACTGAAGCTTTCTTT. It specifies CASSQGGRGGLTEAFF.

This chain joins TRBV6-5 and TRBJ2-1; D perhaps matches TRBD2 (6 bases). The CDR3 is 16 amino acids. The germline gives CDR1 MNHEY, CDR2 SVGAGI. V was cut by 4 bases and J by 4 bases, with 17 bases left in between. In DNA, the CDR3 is TGTGCCAGCAGTTTACGGACTACCTCCTTTTACAATGAGCAGTTCTTC. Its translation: CASSLRTTSFYNEQFF.

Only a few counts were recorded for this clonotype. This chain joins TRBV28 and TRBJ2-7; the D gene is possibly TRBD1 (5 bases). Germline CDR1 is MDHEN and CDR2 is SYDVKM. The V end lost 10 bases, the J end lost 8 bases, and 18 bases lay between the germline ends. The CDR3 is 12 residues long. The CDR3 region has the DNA TGTGCCACCGAACCCCCAGGGCGGAAGCAGTACTTC. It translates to CATEPPGRKQYF.

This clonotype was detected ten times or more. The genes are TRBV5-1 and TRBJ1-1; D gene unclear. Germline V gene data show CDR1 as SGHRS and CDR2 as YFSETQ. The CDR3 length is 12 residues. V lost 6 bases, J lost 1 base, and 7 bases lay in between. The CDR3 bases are TGCGCCAGCATTGGGGAGAACACTGAAGCTTTCTTT. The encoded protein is CASIGENTEAFF.

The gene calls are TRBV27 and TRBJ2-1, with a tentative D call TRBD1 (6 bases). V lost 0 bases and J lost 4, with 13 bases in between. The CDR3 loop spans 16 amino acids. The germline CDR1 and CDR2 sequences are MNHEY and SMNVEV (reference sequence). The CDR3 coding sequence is TGTGCCAGCAGTTTATCCCAGGGGTGGATATACAATGAGCAGTTCTTC. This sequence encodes CASSLSQGWIYNEQFF.

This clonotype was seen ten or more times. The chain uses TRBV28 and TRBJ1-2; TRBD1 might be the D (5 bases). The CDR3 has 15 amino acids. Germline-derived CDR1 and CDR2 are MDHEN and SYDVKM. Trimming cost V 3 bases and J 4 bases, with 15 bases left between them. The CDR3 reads CASSLIGAAGYGYTF. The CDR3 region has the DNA TGTGCCAGCAGTTTGATAGGGGCGGCGGGCTATGGCTACACCTTC.

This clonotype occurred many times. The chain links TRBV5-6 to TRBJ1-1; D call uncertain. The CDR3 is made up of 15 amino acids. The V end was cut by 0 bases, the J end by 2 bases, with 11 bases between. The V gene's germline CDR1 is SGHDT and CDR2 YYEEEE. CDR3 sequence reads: CASSLVLLGNTEAFF. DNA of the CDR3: TGTGCCAGCAGCTTGGTCCTCTTAGGAAACACTGAAGCTTTCTTT.

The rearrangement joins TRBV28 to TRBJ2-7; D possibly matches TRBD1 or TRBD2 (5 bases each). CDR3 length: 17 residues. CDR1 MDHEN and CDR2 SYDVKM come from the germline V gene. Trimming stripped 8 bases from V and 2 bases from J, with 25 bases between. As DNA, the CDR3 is TGTGCCAGCTCGCAACTCGGGGCCCTCTACCGCACCTACGAGCAGTACTTC. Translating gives CASSQLGALYRTYEQYF. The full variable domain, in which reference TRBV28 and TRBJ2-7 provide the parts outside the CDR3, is DVKVTQSSRYLVKRTGEKVFLECVQDMDHENMFWYRQDPGLGLRLIYFSYDVKMKEKGDIPEGYSVSREKKERFSLILESASTNQTSMYLCASSQLGALYRTYEQYFGPGTRLTVT.

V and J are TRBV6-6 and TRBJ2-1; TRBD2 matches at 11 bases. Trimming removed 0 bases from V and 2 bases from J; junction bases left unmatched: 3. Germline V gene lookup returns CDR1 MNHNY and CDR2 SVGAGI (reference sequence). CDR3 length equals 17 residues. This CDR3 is CASSYSPTSGTYNEQFF. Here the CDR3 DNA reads TGTGCCAGCAGTTACTCGCCGACTAGCGGGACCTACAATGAGCAGTTCTTC.

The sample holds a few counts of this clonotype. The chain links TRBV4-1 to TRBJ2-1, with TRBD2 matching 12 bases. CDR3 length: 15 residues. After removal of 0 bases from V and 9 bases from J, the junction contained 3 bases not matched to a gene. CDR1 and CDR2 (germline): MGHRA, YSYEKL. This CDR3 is CASSQEASGRAEQFF. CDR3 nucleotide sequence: TGCGCCAGCAGCCAAGAGGCTAGCGGGAGGGCTGAGCAGTTCTTC.

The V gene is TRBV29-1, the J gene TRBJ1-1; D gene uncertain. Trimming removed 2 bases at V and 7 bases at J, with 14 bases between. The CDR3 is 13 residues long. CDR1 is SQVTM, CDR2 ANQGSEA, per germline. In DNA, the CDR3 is TGCAGCGTTGAAAATCCCTCGGCGGGTGAAGCTTTCTTT. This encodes CSVENPSAGEAFF.

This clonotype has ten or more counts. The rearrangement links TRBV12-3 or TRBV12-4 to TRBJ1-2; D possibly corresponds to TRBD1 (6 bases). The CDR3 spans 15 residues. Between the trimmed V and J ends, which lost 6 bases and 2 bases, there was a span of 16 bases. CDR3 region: CASRRFGQKNYGYTF. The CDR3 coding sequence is TGTGCCAGCAGGCGGTTCGGACAGAAGAACTATGGCTACACCTTC.

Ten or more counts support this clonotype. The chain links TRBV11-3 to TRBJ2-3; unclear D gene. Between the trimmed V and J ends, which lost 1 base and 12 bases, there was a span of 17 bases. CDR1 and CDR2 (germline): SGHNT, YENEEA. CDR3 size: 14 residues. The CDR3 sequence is CASSLAGNPQIQYF. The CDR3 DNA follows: TGTGCCAGCAGCTTAGCTGGCAATCCTCAGATCCAGTATTTT.

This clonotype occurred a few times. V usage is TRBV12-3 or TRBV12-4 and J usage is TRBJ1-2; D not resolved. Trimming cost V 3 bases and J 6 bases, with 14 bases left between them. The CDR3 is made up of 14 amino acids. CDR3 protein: CASSFRPGFNGYTF. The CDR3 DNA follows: TGTGCCAGCAGTTTCCGGCCGGGATTTAATGGCTACACCTTC.

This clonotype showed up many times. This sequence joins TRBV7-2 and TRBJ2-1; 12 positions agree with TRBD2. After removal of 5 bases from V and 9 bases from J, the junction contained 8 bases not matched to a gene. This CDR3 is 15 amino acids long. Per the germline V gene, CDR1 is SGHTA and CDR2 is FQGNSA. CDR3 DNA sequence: TGTGCCAGCAGCGCCCTAGCGGGGGGGACGGGTGAGCAGTTCTTC. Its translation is CASSALAGGTGEQFF.

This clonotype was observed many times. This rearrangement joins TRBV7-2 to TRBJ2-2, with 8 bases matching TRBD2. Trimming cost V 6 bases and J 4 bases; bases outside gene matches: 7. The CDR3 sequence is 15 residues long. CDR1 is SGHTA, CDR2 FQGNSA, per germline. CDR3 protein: CASSPSGRGTGELFF. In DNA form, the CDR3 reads TGTGCCAGCAGTCCCAGCGGGAGAGGCACCGGGGAGCTGTTTTTT.

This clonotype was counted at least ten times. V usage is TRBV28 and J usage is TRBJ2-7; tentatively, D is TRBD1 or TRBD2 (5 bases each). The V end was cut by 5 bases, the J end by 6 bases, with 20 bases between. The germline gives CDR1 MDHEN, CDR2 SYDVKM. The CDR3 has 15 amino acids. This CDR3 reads CASSPPVGAGREQYF. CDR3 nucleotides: TGTGCCAGCAGTCCCCCAGTCGGGGCCGGGCGCGAGCAGTACTTC.

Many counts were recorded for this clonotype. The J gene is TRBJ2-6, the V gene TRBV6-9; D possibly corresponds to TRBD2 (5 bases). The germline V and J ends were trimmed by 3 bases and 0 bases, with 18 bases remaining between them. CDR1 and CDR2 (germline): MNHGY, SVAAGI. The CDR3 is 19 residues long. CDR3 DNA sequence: TGTGCCAGCAGTTACTCTGCGGGTCACTCCTTCTCTGGGGCCAACGTCCTGACTTTC. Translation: CASSYSAGHSFSGANVLTF.

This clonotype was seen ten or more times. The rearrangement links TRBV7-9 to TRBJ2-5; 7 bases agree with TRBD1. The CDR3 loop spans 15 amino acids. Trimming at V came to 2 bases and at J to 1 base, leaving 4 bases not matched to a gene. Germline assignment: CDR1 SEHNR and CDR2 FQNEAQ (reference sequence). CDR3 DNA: TGTGCCAGCAGCTTAATGGGACAGTTCCAAGAGACCCAGTACTTC. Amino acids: CASSLMGQFQETQYF.